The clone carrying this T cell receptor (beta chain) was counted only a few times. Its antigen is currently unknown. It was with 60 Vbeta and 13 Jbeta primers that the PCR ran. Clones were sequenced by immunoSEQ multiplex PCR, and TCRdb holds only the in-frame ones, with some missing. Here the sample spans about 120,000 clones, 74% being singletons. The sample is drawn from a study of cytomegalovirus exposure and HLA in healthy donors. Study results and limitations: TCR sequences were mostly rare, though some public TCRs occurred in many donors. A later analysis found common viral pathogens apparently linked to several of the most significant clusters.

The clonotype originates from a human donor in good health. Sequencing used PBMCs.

The CDR3 is CASRGTADNQPQHF. The CDR3, as DNA: TGTGCCAGCAGGGGGACAGCGGACAATCAGCCCCAGCATTTT. The chain joins TRBV6-1 to TRBJ1-5; 7 bases align to TRBD1. Germline CDR1 is MNHNS and CDR2 is SASEGT. The CDR3 has 14 amino acids. V shed 6 bases and J 3 bases; nucleotides not matched to a gene: 5.